These T cell receptor beta chains were read from a single sample in a study of naive and memory T cell subsets. Each CDR3 protein gets one entry after TCRdb re-called the UMI-ligation and nested PCR reads with MiXCR. The repertoire holds roughly 92,000 distinct CDR3 sequences, with around 11% as singletons. Sequenced: naive CD4+ T cells from blood. The receptors here all came from a human donor in good health. The CDR3 runs from the conserved cysteine through the conserved F or W. The order of the fields is CDR3 protein, CDR3 length, V gene, J gene.

cdr3_aa: CATAGGLVYEQYF; cdr3_length: 13; v_call: TRBV19; j_call: TRBJ2-7
cdr3_aa: CASSPLPGGPSDTQYF; cdr3_length: 16; v_call: TRBV18; j_call: TRBJ2-3
cdr3_aa: CASSLISVGNEKLFF; cdr3_length: 15; v_call: TRBV7-9; j_call: TRBJ1-4
cdr3_aa: CASSVASGRQDYGYTF; cdr3_length: 16; v_call: TRBV9; j_call: TRBJ1-2
cdr3_aa: CASSLGGTPTNEKLFF; cdr3_length: 16; v_call: TRBV7-2; j_call: TRBJ1-4
cdr3_aa: CASSHDRPPSYEQYF; cdr3_length: 15; v_call: TRBV18; j_call: TRBJ2-7
cdr3_aa: CASSPKQANSGNTIYF; cdr3_length: 16; v_call: TRBV7-9; j_call: TRBJ1-3
cdr3_aa: CASSSQGMNTEAFF; cdr3_length: 14; v_call: TRBV7-3; j_call: TRBJ1-1
cdr3_aa: CAISGVWTGSDYEQYF; cdr3_length: 16; v_call: TRBV10-3; j_call: TRBJ2-7
cdr3_aa: CASSRGADTQYF; cdr3_length: 12; v_call: TRBV19; j_call: TRBJ2-3
cdr3_aa: CASSFRAGANVLTF; cdr3_length: 14; v_call: TRBV28; j_call: TRBJ2-6
cdr3_aa: CASSYSVQGTLGRNEQFF; cdr3_length: 18; v_call: TRBV6-2/TRBV6-3; j_call: TRBJ2-1
cdr3_aa: CATSRDRGARYEQYF; cdr3_length: 15; v_call: TRBV15; j_call: TRBJ2-7
cdr3_aa: CASSYTGTATDTQYF; cdr3_length: 15; v_call: TRBV6-2/TRBV6-3; j_call: TRBJ2-3
cdr3_aa: CSVGTGLNTEAFF; cdr3_length: 13; v_call: TRBV29-1; j_call: TRBJ1-1
cdr3_aa: CASSPTDSNQPQHF; cdr3_length: 14; v_call: TRBV27; j_call: TRBJ1-5
cdr3_aa: CSAAAGGGGEQFF; cdr3_length: 13; v_call: TRBV20-1; j_call: TRBJ2-1
cdr3_aa: CATSDPNGGAYEQYF; cdr3_length: 15; v_call: TRBV24-1; j_call: TRBJ2-7
cdr3_aa: CASSQGFRQPTTDTQYF; cdr3_length: 17; v_call: TRBV4-2; j_call: TRBJ2-3
cdr3_aa: CASSPLSGTSGGSYNEQFF; cdr3_length: 19; v_call: TRBV12-3/TRBV12-4; j_call: TRBJ2-1
cdr3_aa: CSARRDHRNQPQHF; cdr3_length: 14; v_call: TRBV20-1; j_call: TRBJ1-5
cdr3_aa: CSANQEYYEQYF; cdr3_length: 12; v_call: TRBV20-1; j_call: TRBJ2-7
cdr3_aa: CASSLFGGSGANVLTF; cdr3_length: 16; v_call: TRBV28; j_call: TRBJ2-6
cdr3_aa: CASSFRGLNTEAFF; cdr3_length: 14; v_call: TRBV5-1; j_call: TRBJ1-1
cdr3_aa: CASSLAPARRGDTQYF; cdr3_length: 16; v_call: TRBV7-2; j_call: TRBJ2-3
cdr3_aa: CASSLAGSRGYGYTF; cdr3_length: 15; v_call: TRBV7-9; j_call: TRBJ1-2
cdr3_aa: CSAGGTLGDEQFF; cdr3_length: 13; v_call: TRBV20-1; j_call: TRBJ2-1
cdr3_aa: CASSLDRVSDTQYF; cdr3_length: 14; v_call: TRBV5-6; j_call: TRBJ2-3
cdr3_aa: CASSTALRSGGPQFF; cdr3_length: 15; v_call: TRBV7-2; j_call: TRBJ2-1
cdr3_aa: CASTDTGLPGANVLTF; cdr3_length: 16; v_call: TRBV7-3; j_call: TRBJ2-6